Shown below are 16 T cell receptor beta chains from a single sample sequenced in a study of blood T cell repertoires in COVID-19. Only in-frame clones appear in the TCRdb table, and some are missing; sequencing was by immunoSEQ multiplex PCR. This sample yields 400,000 to 500,000 clones, of which approximately 90% are seen a single time; 1.2% to 1.5% belongs to the top ten. Source material: PBMCs or T cells enriched from blood (not recorded which). Receptors originate from a woman between 18 and 29 years old who had been exposed to COVID-19.

V and J are TRBV4-1 and TRBJ1-5, with a tentative D call TRBD1 (5 bases). The germline V gene encodes CDR1 MGHRA and CDR2 YSYEKL. CDR3 length: 15 residues. Trimming pared 3 bases from V and 4 bases from J, leaving 13 bases between. The CDR3 coding sequence is TGCGCCAGCAGCCATTACCCGGGGGATAATCAGCCCCAGCATTTT. This codes for CASSHYPGDNQPQHF.

The chain has TRBV27 and TRBJ1-1; no reliable D call. Germline lookup yields CDR1 MNHEY and CDR2 SMNVEV (reference sequence). V was trimmed by 7 bases and J by 1 base, leaving 13 bases between them. The length of the CDR3 is 14 residues. CDR3 residues: CASTLSGGNTEAFF. CDR3 in DNA: TGTGCCAGCACTCTCTCCGGCGGGAACACTGAAGCTTTCTTT.

The V gene is TRBV7-9, the J gene TRBJ2-5; 7 bases map to TRBD1. This CDR3 is built from 14 residues. V was pared by 5 bases and J by 5 bases, with 8 bases of the junction left unmatched. Germline V gives CDR1 SEHNR, CDR2 FQNEAQ (reference sequence). The CDR3 reads CASSHPTGKETQYF. The CDR3 bases are TGTGCCAGCAGCCATCCGACAGGGAAGGAGACCCAGTACTTC.

This chain links TRBV4-1 with TRBJ2-7, with D possibly matching TRBD2 (6 bases). Per the germline V gene, CDR1 is MGHRA and CDR2 is YSYEKL. Trimming cost V 1 base and J 6 bases, with 16 bases left between them. The CDR3 consists of 15 residues. The CDR3 reads CASSQAATGSSEQYF. The CDR3, as DNA: TGCGCCAGCAGCCAAGCGGCTACCGGGAGCTCCGAGCAGTACTTC.

The genes are TRBV11-3 and TRBJ2-7; the D gene is possibly TRBD1 (6 bases). V shed 5 bases and J shed 0 bases, with 11 bases lying between them. The germline gives CDR1 SGHNT, CDR2 YENEEA. The CDR3 loop spans 14 amino acids. This chain's CDR3 is CASSQDRSSYEQYF. The CDR3 nucleotides are TGTGCCAGCAGCCAAGACAGGTCCTCCTACGAGCAGTACTTC. The full variable domain, in which reference TRBV11-3 and TRBJ2-7 provide the parts outside the CDR3, is EAGVVQSPRYKIIEKKQPVAFWCNPISGHNTLYWYLQNLGQGPELLIRYENEEAVDDSQLPKDRFSAERLKGVDSTLKIQPAELGDSAVYLCASSQDRSSYEQYFGPGTRLTVT.

This clone was counted only a few times. V and J are TRBV18 and TRBJ2-7, with D possibly TRBD1 on 6 matching bases. The germline V gene encodes CDR1 KGHSH and CDR2 LQKENI. The V end was cut by 9 bases, the J end by 6 bases, with 18 bases between. The CDR3 is 13 residues long. In DNA form, the CDR3 reads TGTGCCAGTAACAGGGAGCCCCTGGGCGAGCAGTACTTC. It yields the protein CASNREPLGEQYF.

This sequence joins TRBV28 and TRBJ2-2, with TRBD2 identical over 9 bases. Per germline, CDR1 MDHEN and CDR2 SYDVKM. This CDR3 spans 18 amino acids. Trimming at V came to 1 base and at J to 1 base, leaving 7 bases not matched to a gene. CDR3 protein: CASSLFPILAGNTGELFF. CDR3 coding DNA: TGTGCCAGCAGTTTATTTCCAATACTAGCGGGGAACACCGGGGAGCTGTTTTTT.

This chain joins TRBV12-5 and TRBJ2-1; no firm D call. Germline V gene data show CDR1 as LGHNT and CDR2 as FRNRAP. The CDR3 covers 13 residues. The V and J ends lost 1 base and 9 bases respectively, with 10 bases between them. The CDR3 loop is CASGLDYHPEQFF. In DNA form, the CDR3 reads TGTGCTAGTGGTTTGGACTACCACCCTGAGCAGTTCTTC.

The gene calls are TRBV28 and TRBJ2-7; D may be TRBD2 (6 bases). This CDR3 is 15 amino acids long. Germline V CDR1 and CDR2: MDHEN, SYDVKM. V lost 3 bases, J lost 6 bases, and 18 bases lay in between. CDR3 nucleotide sequence: TGTGCCAGCAGTTTCTCTGGAGGGGCCCCCCGCGAGCAGTACTTC. Translation gives CASSFSGGAPREQYF.

This clone has a single count. V usage is TRBV7-2 and J usage is TRBJ1-4, with D perhaps matching TRBD1 (6 bases). Germline V gene data show CDR1 as SGHTA and CDR2 as FQGNSA. V gave up 10 bases and J gave up 7 bases, with 19 bases separating them. CDR3 length: 14 residues. CDR3 loop: CATTGGGGGEKLFF. DNA of the CDR3: TGTGCCACCACGGGAGGGGGTGGGGGTGAAAAACTGTTTTTT. Complete variable domain (other parts from reference TRBV7-2 and TRBJ1-4): GAGVSQSPSNKVTEKGKDVELRCDPISGHTALYWYRQSLGQGLEFLIYFQGNSAPDKSGLPSDRFSAERTGGSVSTLTIQRTQQEDSAVYLCATTGGGGGEKLFFGSGTQLSVL.

This chain uses TRBV2 with TRBJ2-7; 7 bases agree with TRBD1. CDR3 length equals 14 residues. Trimming cost V 6 bases and J 3 bases; bases outside gene matches: 8. CDR1 is SNHLY and CDR2 is FYNNEI in the germline V gene. Here the CDR3 DNA reads TGTGCCAGCAGAGCAACGGACAGGTTCTACGAGCAGTACTTC. Its translation: CASRATDRFYEQYF.

This clone was counted a single time. The chain joins TRBV5-8 to TRBJ2-1, with D maybe TRBD1 (5 bases). This CDR3 region has 17 residues. V gave up 4 bases and J gave up 0 bases, with 17 bases separating them. Germline-derived CDR1 and CDR2 are SGHTS and YDEGEE. CDR3 nucleotide sequence: TGTGCCAGCAGCCCTCCCCGACAGTCGAGCTCCTACAATGAGCAGTTCTTC. Its translation: CASSPPRQSSSYNEQFF.

This clone was seen just once. This chain joins TRBV19 and TRBJ2-7; TRBD1 might be the D (6 bases). Trimming cost V 6 bases and J 2 bases, with 20 bases left between them. The germline gives CDR1 LNHDA, CDR2 SQIVND (reference sequence). The CDR3 totals 16 residues. The CDR3 reads CASSKTQGVGTYEQYF. The CDR3 region has the DNA TGTGCCAGTAGCAAAACACAGGGAGTGGGGACCTACGAGCAGTACTTC.

This clone showed up just a few times. The chain links TRBV27 to TRBJ2-7, with 7 nucleotides matching TRBD1. The CDR3 spans 11 residues. The germline V gene has CDR1 MNHEY and CDR2 SMNVEV (reference sequence). The ends lost 8 bases at V and 7 bases at J; junction bases unmatched: 5. In DNA, the CDR3 is TGTGCCAGCTACAGGGGATTGGAGCAGTACTTC. Residues: CASYRGLEQYF.

This sequence joins TRBV7-2 and TRBJ1-6; D not certain. The V end lost 2 bases, the J end lost 4 bases, and 15 bases lay between the germline ends. CDR1 and CDR2 (germline): SGHTA, FQGNSA. The CDR3 runs to 17 residues. The CDR3 bases are TGTGCCAGCAGCTTAATTTCCGGGAGATATTATAATTCACCCCTCCACTTT. Protein: CASSLISGRYYNSPLHF.

The J gene is TRBJ2-3, the V gene TRBV6-6; the D gene is possibly TRBD2 (6 bases). Trimming stripped 2 bases from V and 6 bases from J, with 12 bases between. The germline V gene has CDR1 MNHNY and CDR2 SVGAGI (reference sequence). The CDR3 runs 14 residues. The CDR3: CASSYRDRGDTQYF. CDR3 coding DNA: TGTGCCAGCAGTTACAGGGATCGGGGGGATACGCAGTATTTT.